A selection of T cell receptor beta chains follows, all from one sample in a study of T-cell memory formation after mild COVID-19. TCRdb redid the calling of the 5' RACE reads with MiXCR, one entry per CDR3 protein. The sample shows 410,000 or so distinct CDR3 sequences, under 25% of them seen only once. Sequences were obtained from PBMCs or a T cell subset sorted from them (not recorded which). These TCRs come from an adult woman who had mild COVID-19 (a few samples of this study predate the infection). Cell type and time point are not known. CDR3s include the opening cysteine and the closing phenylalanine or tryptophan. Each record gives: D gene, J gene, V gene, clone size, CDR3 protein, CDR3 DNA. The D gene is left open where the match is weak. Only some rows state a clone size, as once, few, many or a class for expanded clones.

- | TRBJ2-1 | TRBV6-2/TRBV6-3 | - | CASEQPSVINEQFF | TGTGCCAGCGAACAACCTAGCGTAATCAATGAGCAGTTCTTC
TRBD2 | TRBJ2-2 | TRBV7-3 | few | CASSSAGGGAGELFF | TGTGCCAGCAGCTCCGCGGGAGGTGGGGCCGGGGAGCTGTTTTTT
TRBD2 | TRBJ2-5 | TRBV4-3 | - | CASRKEAGGPETQYF | TGCGCCAGCAGGAAGGAGGCGGGAGGGCCGGAGACCCAGTACTTC
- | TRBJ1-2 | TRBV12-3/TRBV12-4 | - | CASTLGAGVRGYTF | TGTGCCAGCACCTTAGGGGCAGGGGTGAGGGGCTACACCTTC
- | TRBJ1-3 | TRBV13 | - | CASSVRVASGNTIYF | TGTGCCAGCAGCGTCCGGGTCGCCTCTGGAAACACCATATATTTT
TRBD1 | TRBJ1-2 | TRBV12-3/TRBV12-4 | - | CASSRPGQGANSYGYTF | TGTGCCAGCAGCCGACCGGGACAGGGGGCTAATTCCTATGGCTACACCTTC
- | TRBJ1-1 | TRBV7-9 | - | CASSSSWGQNTEAFF | TGTGCCAGCAGCTCAAGTTGGGGACAGAACACTGAAGCTTTCTTT
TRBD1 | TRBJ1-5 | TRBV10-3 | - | CAISEGWDRGPGQPQHF | TGTGCCATCAGTGAAGGGTGGGACAGGGGGCCCGGTCAGCCCCAGCATTTT
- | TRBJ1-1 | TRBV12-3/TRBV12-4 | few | CASSSGGIGMNTEAFF | TGTGCCAGCAGTTCGGGGGGGATTGGCATGAACACTGAAGCTTTCTTT
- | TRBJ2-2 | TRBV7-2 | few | CASSRREGTNTGELFF | TGTGCCAGCAGCCGCCGCGAGGGAACGAACACCGGGGAGCTGTTTTTT
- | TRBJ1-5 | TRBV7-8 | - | CASSSVRALSNQPQHF | TGTGCCAGCAGCTCCGTCCGTGCGTTGAGCAATCAGCCCCAGCATTTT
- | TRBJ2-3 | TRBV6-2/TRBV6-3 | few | CASSYPLPLQTSTDTQYF | TGTGCCAGCAGTTACCCGTTACCGCTGCAAACTAGCACAGATACGCAGTATTTT
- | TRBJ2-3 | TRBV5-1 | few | CASSLVGQGRTDTQYF | TGCGCCAGCAGCTTGGTAGGGCAGGGTAGGACAGATACGCAGTATTTT
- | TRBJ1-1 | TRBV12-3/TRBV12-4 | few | CASSLEGLQNTEAFF | TGTGCCAGCAGTTTAGAAGGACTCCAGAACACTGAAGCTTTCTTT
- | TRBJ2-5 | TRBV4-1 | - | CASSNKGSAFKETQYF | TGCGCCAGCTCGAATAAGGGGAGTGCCTTTAAAGAGACCCAGTACTTC
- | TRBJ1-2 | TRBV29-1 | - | CSVAEANYGYTF | TGCAGCGTTGCCGAAGCTAACTATGGCTACACCTTC
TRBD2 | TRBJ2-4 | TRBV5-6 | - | CASSNGAGGELAKNIQYF | TGTGCCAGCAGCAACGGAGCGGGGGGGGAACTAGCCAAAAACATTCAGTACTTC
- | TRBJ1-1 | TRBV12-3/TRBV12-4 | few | CASREPRWANTEAFF | TGTGCCAGCAGAGAGCCCAGGTGGGCGAACACTGAAGCTTTCTTT
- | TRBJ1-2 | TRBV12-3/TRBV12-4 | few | CASSPGNYGYTF | TGTGCCAGCAGTCCTGGTAACTATGGCTACACCTTC
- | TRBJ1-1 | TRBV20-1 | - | CSARDNNRGTEAFF | TGCAGTGCTAGAGATAACAACCGTGGCACTGAAGCTTTCTTT